This T cell receptor beta chain stems from a study of blood T cell repertoires in COVID-19. This clone was picked up one time. Germline V gene sequence: CDR1 SGHAT, CDR2 FQDESV (reference sequence). V lost 4 bases to trimming and J lost 1 base; unmatched junction nucleotides: 1. The CDR3 spans 15 residues. Profiling relied on immunoSEQ multiplex PCR, and the TCRdb table lists in-frame clones only, not all of them. The sample holds more than 200,000 clones; roughly 88% are singletons and the top ten take more than 25%. The receptor was derived from a man between 40 and 49 years old with acute or convalescent COVID-19. V is TRBV11-1 and J is TRBJ2-7; TRBD2 agrees at 13 bases. Sequenced material: peripheral blood. This chain's CDR3 is CASSSGLAGSYEQYF. The DNA of the CDR3 is TGTGCCAGCAGCTCGGGACTAGCGGGGTCCTACGAGCAGTACTTC.